This entry lists 27 T cell receptor beta chains sequenced from one sample in a study of cytomegalovirus exposure and HLA in healthy donors. Researchers ran the PCR with 60 Vbeta and 13 Jbeta primers. Repertoires were generated with immunoSEQ multiplex PCR, while TCRdb's copy carries only in-frame clones and drops some. The data hold some 130,000 clones, with 77% observed a single time. The material sequenced was PBMCs. All receptors come from a man in his thirties or forties in good health and CMV-seronegative.

In this sample, this clone turned up a few times. The chain uses TRBV5-1 and TRBJ2-2; no definite D call. Between the trimmed V and J ends, which lost 2 bases and 1 base, there was a span of 9 bases. CDR1 and CDR2 from the germline V gene are SGHRS and YFSETQ. The CDR3 runs to 15 residues. This chain's CDR3 is CASSFGQENTGELFF. The CDR3 region has the DNA TGCGCCAGCAGCTTCGGTCAGGAGAACACCGGGGAGCTGTTTTTT.

This clone was recorded a few times. V usage is TRBV29-1 and J usage is TRBJ1-3, with D unresolved. Germline V lookup: CDR1 SQVTM, CDR2 ANQGSEA. This CDR3 region has 15 residues. Trimming left V 3 bases short and J 0 bases short, with 12 bases between. CDR3 DNA sequence: TGCAGCGTTGAGGGCGGAGGATTCTCTGGAAACACCATATATTTT. As protein: CSVEGGGFSGNTIYF.

This clone has just a few counts. The rearrangement links TRBV4-1 to TRBJ1-1; 9 positions match TRBD1. Germline CDR1 MGHRA, CDR2 YSYEKL. V lost 6 bases and J lost 1; bases outside the gene matches: 6. This CDR3 has 15 amino acids. The DNA of the CDR3 is TGCGCCAGCAGACAGGGGGCCGACCCGAACACTGAAGCTTTCTTT. Translated: CASRQGADPNTEAFF.

To note about this clone: Different DNA sequences within this sample yield the same CDR3. V is TRBV6-5 and J is TRBJ2-1, with a weak D call TRBD2 (6 bases). Trimming removed 0 bases at V and 4 bases at J, with 7 bases between. Germline-derived CDR1 and CDR2 are MNHEY and SVGAGI. The CDR3 is made up of 14 amino acids. The CDR3 loop is CASSYSSGYNEQFF. CDR3 bases: TGTGCCAGCAGTTACTCCAGCGGGTACAATGAGCAGTTCTTC.

By frequency in the sample, this clone is medium-sized. V gene TRBV27 combines with J gene TRBJ1-5; no clear D gene. The CDR3 loop spans 13 amino acids. CDR1 and CDR2 (germline): MNHEY, SMNVEV (reference sequence). Trimming stripped 4 bases from V and 7 bases from J, with 11 bases between. CDR3 sequence (DNA): TGTGCCAGCAGTTGGATACGGGGACAGCCCCAGCATTTT. Its translation: CASSWIRGQPQHF.

The rearrangement uses TRBV28 and TRBJ1-2; TRBD1 might be the D (5 bases). The germline V and J ends were trimmed by 7 bases and 7 bases, with 16 bases remaining between them. Germline V lookup: CDR1 MDHEN, CDR2 SYDVKM. The CDR3 has 13 residues. CDR3 nucleotides: TGTGCCAGCAAGCAGGGCGGGGACGGTGGCTACACCTTC. Encoded protein: CASKQGGDGGYTF.

This clone was counted a few times. This chain joins TRBV4-1 and TRBJ2-1, with D hard to call. The V gene lost 4 bases and the J gene lost 4 bases, with 14 bases spanning the gap. Germline V gives CDR1 MGHRA, CDR2 YSYEKL. CDR3 size: 15 residues. CDR3 sequence: CASSPISWPYNEQFF. In DNA form, the CDR3 reads TGCGCCAGCAGCCCCATTTCCTGGCCATACAATGAGCAGTTCTTC.

The V call is TRBV4-1, the J call TRBJ2-7, with D possibly being TRBD1 (6 bases). The CDR3 is 17 residues long. The V end was cut by 2 bases, the J end by 7 bases, with 24 bases between. CDR1 is MGHRA and CDR2 is YSYEKL in the germline V gene. The CDR3, as DNA: TGCGCCAGCAGCCAAATAGGTCAGGCGCAGGGGAGAGGGGAGCAGTACTTC. Protein sequence: CASSQIGQAQGRGEQYF.

The chain combines TRBV6-5 with TRBJ2-7, with 7 bases lining up with TRBD2. With 2 bases clipped from V and 2 bases from J, the junction kept 9 bases outside the gene matches. The CDR3 covers 16 residues. Germline CDR1 and CDR2: MNHEY and SVGAGI. The CDR3, as DNA: TGTGCCAGCAGTTACCGCTCAGCGGGAAATCCCTACGAGCAGTACTTC. Residues: CASSYRSAGNPYEQYF.

The chain carries TRBV6-1 and TRBJ2-6; maybe TRBD2 (6 bases). Trimming pared 0 bases from V and 4 bases from J, leaving 16 bases between. The CDR3 length is 18 residues. Germline V gives CDR1 MNHNS, CDR2 SASEGT. The CDR3 region has the DNA TGTGCCAGCAGTGAAGCGATTTCCCCGGCGGGAGGGGCCAACGTCCTGACTTTC. It is translated as CASSEAISPAGGANVLTF.

The V and J genes are TRBV13 and TRBJ2-1, with 7 positions matching TRBD2. This CDR3 comprises 19 residues. The germline V gene encodes CDR1 PRHDT and CDR2 FYEKMQ (reference sequence). V shed 1 base and J 4 bases; nucleotides not matched to a gene: 16. The chain's CDR3 is CASSLVGSGPTGGYNEQFF. For the CDR3, the DNA is TGTGCCAGCAGCTTAGTCGGTAGCGGACCCACCGGGGGGTACAATGAGCAGTTCTTC.

CDR3 DNA sequence: TGTGCCAGCAGCTTAGACTCGGGGGGCGGGGAGACCCAGTACTTC. It specifies CASSLDSGGGETQYF. The gene calls are TRBV7-9 and TRBJ2-5; a weak D match, TRBD2 (7 bases). The CDR3 runs 15 residues. Germline CDR1 and CDR2: SEHNR and FQNEAQ (reference sequence). Trimming removed 1 base at V and 5 bases at J, with 14 bases between.

The gene calls are TRBV7-8 and TRBJ2-1, with unresolved D. V lost 1 base and J 5 bases, leaving 15 bases between the germline ends. Germline V gene data show CDR1 as SGHVS and CDR2 as FQNEAQ. CDR3 size: 16 residues. Written as DNA, the CDR3 is TGTGCCAGCAGCTTAGAGGAGTGGGTCGGCCACAATGAGCAGTTCTTC. This gives the protein CASSLEEWVGHNEQFF.

The gene calls are TRBV6-1 and TRBJ2-1, with 7 bases lining up with TRBD1. Looked up from germline, CDR1 is MNHNS and CDR2 is SASEGT. The CDR3 sequence is 16 residues long. V gave up 1 base and J gave up 0 bases; unmatched junction bases: 3. The CDR3 nucleotides are TGTGCCAGCAGTGAAGAGGCAGGGGGCTCCTACAATGAGCAGTTCTTC. This codes for CASSEEAGGSYNEQFF.

About this clone itself: The junction departs from germline at one end; a sequencing error may be responsible. The DNA of the CDR3 is TGCAGCATTGACAGGGTGGGAACAGATACGCAGTATTTT. Its translation: CSIDRVGTDTQYF. V and J are TRBV29-1 and TRBJ2-3, with 7 bases fitting TRBD1. This CDR3 contains 13 residues. Germline CDR1 SQVTM, CDR2 ANQGSEA.

The rearrangement uses TRBV28 and TRBJ1-1; D gene uncertain. V lost 1 base, J lost 1 base, and 4 bases lay in between. The V gene's germline CDR1 is MDHEN and CDR2 SYDVKM. The CDR3 spans 13 residues. CDR3 sequence: CASSLLENTEAFF. The CDR3 DNA reads TGTGCCAGCAGTTTATTAGAGAACACTGAAGCTTTCTTT.

The rearrangement links TRBV5-1 to TRBJ2-1; TRBD2 aligns across 12 bases. Trimming removed 2 bases from V and 1 base from J; junction bases left unmatched: 1. Germline loops: CDR1 SGHRS, CDR2 YFSETQ. The CDR3 runs 16 residues. CDR3 sequence reads: CASSLLAGGSYNEQFF. The CDR3 coding sequence is TGCGCCAGCAGCTTACTAGCGGGAGGATCCTACAATGAGCAGTTCTTC.

This chain joins TRBV6-1 and TRBJ1-4; unclear D gene. The CDR3 spans 12 residues. V gave up 6 bases and J gave up 4 bases, with 6 bases separating them. CDR1 is MNHNS, CDR2 SASEGT, per germline. DNA for the CDR3: TGTGCCAGCAGGCGAAGTAATGAAAAACTGTTTTTT. Its translation: CASRRSNEKLFF.

The V and J genes are TRBV5-4 and TRBJ2-7, with D possibly matching TRBD1 (6 bases). Trimming left V 0 bases short and J 3 bases short, with 22 bases between. The CDR3 runs to 18 residues. Germline CDR1 reads SGHNT; CDR2 reads YYREEE (reference sequence). CDR3 loop: CASSLDGQTLNPYYEQYF. CDR3 DNA sequence: TGTGCCAGCAGCTTGGATGGACAGACCTTGAACCCTTACTACGAGCAGTACTTC.

The rearrangement uses TRBV2 and TRBJ2-7; 10 nucleotides align to TRBD2. Losses at the gene ends were 8 bases for V and 6 bases for J; bases not matched to a gene: 10. Germline assignment: CDR1 SNHLY and CDR2 FYNNEI. There are 14 residues in the CDR3. The CDR3 DNA sequence: TGTGCCAGCCGAATAGCGGGAGGCTCTCTCGAGCAGTACTTC. Translated: CASRIAGGSLEQYF.

The chain carries TRBV28 and TRBJ1-4, with D possibly being TRBD1 (6 bases). The CDR3 covers 14 residues. Trimming removed 6 bases from V and 8 bases from J, with 16 bases in between. CDR1 and CDR2 (germline): MDHEN, SYDVKM. The CDR3 DNA sequence: TGTGCCAGCAGGGGACAACTGGGATTCGAAAAACTGTTTTTT. It is translated as CASRGQLGFEKLFF. Full variable domain (missing parts from reference TRBV28 and TRBJ1-4): DVKVTQSSRYLVKRTGEKVFLECVQDMDHENMFWYRQDPGLGLRLIYFSYDVKMKEKGDIPEGYSVSREKKERFSLILESASTNQTSMYLCASRGQLGFEKLFFGSGTQLSVL.

As for this clone: Compared with germline, one end of the junction differs, possibly owing to a read error. The chain couples TRBV5-1 to TRBJ2-7; 8 positions agree with TRBD2. Germline values: CDR1 SGHRS, CDR2 YFSETQ. This CDR3 has 18 amino acids. CDR3 region: CASRLDSGAVGINYEQYF. The CDR3 nucleotides read TGCGCCAGCAGACTAGATAGCGGGGCGGTAGGAATTAACTACGAGCAATACTTC.

This chain connects TRBV18 to TRBJ2-7; weak D call: TRBD2 (6 bases). The CDR3 has 15 residues. Germline values: CDR1 KGHSH, CDR2 LQKENI. Trimming shortened V by 2 bases and J by 2 bases, and 13 bases separated the two germline ends. The CDR3 spells CASSPGVSGTYEQYF. Written as DNA, the CDR3 is TGTGCCAGCTCACCAGGGGTTAGCGGCACCTACGAGCAGTACTTC.

The chain has TRBV19 and TRBJ2-5, with TRBD1 as a possible D gene (5 bases). The V gene lost 5 bases and the J gene lost 5 bases, with 15 bases spanning the gap. The CDR3 runs to 14 residues. Germline CDR1 reads LNHDA; CDR2 reads SQIVND (reference sequence). CDR3 sequence reads: CASSAPGKGETQYF. The CDR3 coding sequence is TGTGCCAGTAGTGCCCCAGGAAAGGGGGAGACCCAGTACTTC.

The genes are TRBV10-1 and TRBJ2-3; TRBD2 is a possible D gene (6 bases). The CDR3 sequence is 17 residues long. CDR1 and CDR2 (germline): WNHNN, SYGVQD (reference sequence). Trimming took off 0 bases at V and 0 bases at J, with 13 bases between the two ends. This chain's CDR3 is CASSESAAGHSTDTQYF. The DNA for the CDR3 is TGCGCCAGCAGTGAGTCGGCAGCGGGCCACAGCACAGATACGCAGTATTTT.

This clone was found once. This chain links TRBV28 with TRBJ1-2; possibly TRBD1 for D (5 bases). Germline V CDR1 and CDR2: MDHEN, SYDVKM. Trimming left V 8 bases short and J 2 bases short, with 9 bases between. The CDR3 contains 12 residues. Written as DNA, the CDR3 is TGTGCCAGCGGGGGGTACAACTATGGCTACACCTTC. Translating it yields CASGGYNYGYTF.

The chain has TRBV5-1 and TRBJ1-6; D might be TRBD1 (6 bases). The V gene's germline CDR1 is SGHRS and CDR2 YFSETQ. The CDR3 has 13 amino acids. Trimming shortened V by 5 bases and J by 4 bases, and 7 bases separated the two germline ends. The CDR3 loop is CASRTGYNSPLHF. The DNA for the CDR3 is TGCGCCAGCAGGACAGGTTATAATTCACCCCTCCACTTT. Drawing the rest from reference TRBV5-1 and TRBJ1-6, the complete variable domain is KAGVTQTPRYLIKTRGQQVTLSCSPISGHRSVSWYQQTPGQGLQFLFEYFSETQRNKGNFPGRFSGRQFSNSRSEMNVSTLELGDSALYLCASRTGYNSPLHFGNGTRLTVT.